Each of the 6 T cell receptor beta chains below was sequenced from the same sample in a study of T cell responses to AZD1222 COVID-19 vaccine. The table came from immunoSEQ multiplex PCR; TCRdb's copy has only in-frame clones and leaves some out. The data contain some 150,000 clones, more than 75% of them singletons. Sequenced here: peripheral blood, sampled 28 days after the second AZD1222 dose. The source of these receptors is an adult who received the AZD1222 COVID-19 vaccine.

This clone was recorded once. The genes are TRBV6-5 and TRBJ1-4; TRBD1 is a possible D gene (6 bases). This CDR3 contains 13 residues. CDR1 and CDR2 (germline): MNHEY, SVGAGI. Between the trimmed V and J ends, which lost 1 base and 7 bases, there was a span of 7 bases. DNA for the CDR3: TGTGCCAGCAGTTACTACAGGGCTGAAAAACTGTTTTTT. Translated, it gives CASSYYRAEKLFF.

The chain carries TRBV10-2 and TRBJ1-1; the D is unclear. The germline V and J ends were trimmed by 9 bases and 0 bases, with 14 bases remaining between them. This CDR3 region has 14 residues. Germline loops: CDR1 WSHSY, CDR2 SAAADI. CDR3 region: CASPPWRLNTEAFF. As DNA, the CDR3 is TGCGCCAGTCCCCCGTGGCGTTTGAACACTGAAGCTTTCTTT.

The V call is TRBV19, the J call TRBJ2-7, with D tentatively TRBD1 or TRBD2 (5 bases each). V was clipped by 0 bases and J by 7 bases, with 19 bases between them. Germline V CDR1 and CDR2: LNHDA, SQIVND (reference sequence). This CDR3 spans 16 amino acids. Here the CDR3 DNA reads TGTGCCAGTAGTATAGATTCGGGACGGAACCCTGGAGAGCAGTACTTC. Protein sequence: CASSIDSGRNPGEQYF.

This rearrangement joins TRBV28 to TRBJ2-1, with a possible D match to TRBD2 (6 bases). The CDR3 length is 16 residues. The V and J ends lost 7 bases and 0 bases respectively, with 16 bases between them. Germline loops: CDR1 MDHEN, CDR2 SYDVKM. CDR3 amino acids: CASILGGATSYNEQFF. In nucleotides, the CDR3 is TGTGCCAGCATCTTGGGCGGGGCGACCTCCTACAATGAGCAGTTCTTC.

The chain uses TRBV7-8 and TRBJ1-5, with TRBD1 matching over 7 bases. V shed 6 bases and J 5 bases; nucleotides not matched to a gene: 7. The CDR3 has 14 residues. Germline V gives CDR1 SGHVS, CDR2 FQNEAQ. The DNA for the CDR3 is TGTGCCAGCAGGCTACAGGGGCGGGATCAGCCCCAGCATTTT. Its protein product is CASRLQGRDQPQHF.

The CDR3 DNA follows: TGTGCCAGCACGATGGCGAACACCGGGGAGCTGTTTTTT. Translation gives CASTMANTGELFF. The chain combines TRBV7-9 with TRBJ2-2; D is unclear. Germline CDR1 reads SEHNR; CDR2 reads FQNEAQ (reference sequence). The CDR3 extends over 13 amino acids. Trimming shortened V by 7 bases and J by 0 bases, and 6 bases separated the two germline ends. The full variable domain, its missing parts supplied by reference TRBV7-9 and TRBJ2-2, is DTGVSQNPRHKITKRGQNVTFRCDPISEHNRLYWYRQTLGQGPEFLTYFQNEAQLEKSRLLSDRFSAERPKGSFSTLEIQRTEQGDSAMYLCASTMANTGELFFGEGSRLTVL.